This T cell receptor (beta chain) was profiled in a study of T cells in Graves' hyperthyroidism and ophthalmopathy. This clonotype was observed many times. Amplified TCR beta CDR3 regions came from RNA transcripts. Using the HTBI primer set, a first-round RT-PCR was run on the TCR CDR3. MiXCR, run by TCRdb on the multiplex PCR reads, gives a single entry per CDR3 protein. The repertoire holds roughly 750,000 distinct CDR3 sequences, with approximately 16% as singletons. Between the trimmed V and J ends, which lost 4 bases and 3 bases, there was a span of 16 bases. The length of the CDR3 is 16 residues. CDR1 MDHEN and CDR2 SYDVKM come from the germline V gene.

This clonotype originated in a man aged 18 to 30 with Graves' hyperthyroidism. Sequenced: blood. The gene calls are TRBV28 and TRBJ2-1, with D perhaps TRBD2 (5 bases). CDR3 region: CASSSALRAYYNEQFF. In DNA form, the CDR3 reads TGTGCCAGCAGTTCCGCCCTGCGGGCCTACTACAATGAGCAGTTCTTC. Looking up the rest from reference TRBV28 and TRBJ2-1 gives the full variable domain: DVKVTQSSRYLVKRTGEKVFLECVQDMDHENMFWYRQDPGLGLRLIYFSYDVKMKEKGDIPEGYSVSREKKERFSLILESASTNQTSMYLCASSSALRAYYNEQFFGPGTRLTVL.